Shown below are 25 T cell receptor beta chains from a single sample sequenced in a study of blood T cell repertoires in COVID-19. The assay was immunoSEQ multiplex PCR, and TCRdb's table has in-frame clones only and misses some. The profile shows roughly 60,000 clones, 65% to 90% of them singletons. The sample consisted of peripheral blood. The receptors derive from a man in his forties with acute or convalescent COVID-19.

The J gene is TRBJ2-1, the V gene TRBV6-2 or TRBV6-3; perhaps TRBD1 as D (5 bases). V was clipped by 5 bases and J by 1 base, with 12 bases between them. The CDR3 loop spans 15 amino acids. Per germline, CDR1 MNHEY and CDR2 SVGEGT. CDR3 nucleotide sequence: TGTGCCAGCAGTCCCGACAGAGCTTCCTACAATGAGCAGTTCTTC. Its protein is CASSPDRASYNEQFF.

The CDR3 DNA sequence: TGTGCCAGCAGTTTACTAGCGGGGGAAAATGAGCAGTTCTTC. This translates into CASSLLAGENEQFF. The V gene is TRBV9, the J gene TRBJ2-1; 11 bases line up with TRBD2. J lost 7 bases, V lost 5 bases, and 5 bases had no gene match. Per the germline V gene, CDR1 is SGDLS and CDR2 is YYNGEE. The length of the CDR3 is 14 residues.

In DNA form, the CDR3 reads TGTGCCTGGATTAGGCAGATCAGTGGGGCGGCTGGAAACACCATATATTTT. Translated: CAWIRQISGAAGNTIYF. The rearrangement links TRBV30 to TRBJ1-3, with D perhaps matching TRBD1 (5 bases). The CDR3 consists of 17 residues. V lost 4 bases and J 2 bases, leaving 21 bases between the germline ends. Germline values: CDR1 GTSNPN, CDR2 SVGIG (reference sequence).

The chain couples TRBV23-1 to TRBJ2-7; the D gene is possibly TRBD1 (5 bases). TRBV23-1 qualifies as an ORF whose function is uncertain. This CDR3 region has 17 residues. Trimming took off 6 bases at V and 0 bases at J, with 21 bases between the two ends. The CDR3 sequence is CASSQRPRAPFSYEQYF. The CDR3 nucleotides are TGCGCCAGCAGCCAAAGACCCAGGGCCCCCTTCTCCTACGAGCAGTACTTC.

In its sample, this clone was seen once. V is TRBV28 and J is TRBJ1-1; possible D gene TRBD1, 5 bases. Per germline, CDR1 MDHEN and CDR2 SYDVKM. The ends were cut back, 10 bases at V and 1 base at J, with 13 bases in the middle. The CDR3 has 13 amino acids. CDR3 DNA sequence: TGTGCCACCGCCCTGGGGGGGAACACTGAAGCTTTCTTT. The encoded protein is CATALGGNTEAFF.

The rearrangement joins TRBV29-1 to TRBJ1-3; the D is unclear. The CDR3 spans 13 residues. Germline CDR1 SQVTM, CDR2 ANQGSEA. The ends were cut back, 4 bases at V and 3 bases at J, with 10 bases in the middle. The CDR3 protein is CSVARDNGNTIYF. The CDR3 coding sequence is TGCAGCGTTGCACGGGATAATGGAAACACCATATATTTT.

The chain recombines TRBV3-1 (or the pseudogene TRBV3-2) with TRBJ1-2, with 8 nucleotides matching TRBD1. The V gene end was trimmed by 2 bases and the J gene end by 5 bases; junction bases not matched to a gene: 10. Germline V gene lookup returns CDR1 LGHDT and CDR2 YNNKEL (reference sequence). The CDR3 covers 16 residues. The CDR3 DNA sequence: TGTGCCAGCAGCCAAATCCAAGACAGGGGTGTATATGGCTACACCTTC. It specifies CASSQIQDRGVYGYTF.

V is TRBV28 and J is TRBJ1-5, with a tentative D call TRBD1 (6 bases). This CDR3 has 12 amino acids. Germline V gene data show CDR1 as MDHEN and CDR2 as SYDVKM. V was pared by 6 bases and J by 5 bases, with 8 bases between. CDR3 loop: CASRTGDQPQHF. CDR3 DNA: TGTGCCAGCAGGACAGGAGATCAGCCCCAGCATTTT.

This chain joins TRBV24-1 and TRBJ1-1, with D possibly being TRBD1 (6 bases). Germline CDR1 is KGHDR and CDR2 is SFDVKD. The V and J ends lost 6 bases and 1 base respectively, with 8 bases between them. The CDR3 runs 13 residues. The CDR3: CATSPRGNTEAFF. The CDR3 nucleotides read TGTGCCACCAGTCCCAGGGGGAACACTGAAGCTTTCTTT.

The chain links TRBV5-5 to TRBJ1-5, with 9 bases identical to TRBD1. Germline V CDR1 and CDR2: SGHKS, YYEKEE (reference sequence). Trimming removed 0 bases from V and 8 bases from J; junction bases left unmatched: 6. This CDR3 has 15 amino acids. The CDR3 loop is CASSLGDRGREPQHF. The CDR3 coding sequence is TGTGCCAGCAGCTTGGGAGACAGGGGGAGGGAGCCCCAGCATTTT.

The chain has TRBV12-3 or TRBV12-4 and TRBJ1-2, with 8 bases fitting TRBD1. This CDR3 is built from 12 residues. With V trimmed by 6 bases and J by 8 bases, 5 bases remained unmatched. CDR3 coding DNA: TGTGCCAGCAGCCAGGGGGCGCGGGGCTACACCTTC. Residues: CASSQGARGYTF.

This clone occurred a few times. J is TRBJ2-2 and V is TRBV27, with 13 bases fitting TRBD2. CDR1 is MNHEY, CDR2 SMNVEV, per germline (reference sequence). The V segment lost 2 bases and the J segment 3 bases; nucleotides outside the gene matches: 3. This CDR3 contains 17 residues. The CDR3 nucleotides are TGTGCCAGCAGTTTAGGACTAGCGGGGGTCCACACCGGGGAGCTGTTTTTT. This encodes CASSLGLAGVHTGELFF.

The V and J genes are TRBV18 and TRBJ1-1; possibly TRBD1 for D (6 bases). The germline gives CDR1 KGHSH, CDR2 LQKENI. The CDR3 is 13 amino acids. V gave up 5 bases and J gave up 3 bases, with 10 bases separating them. The CDR3 nucleotides are TGTGCCAGCTCAACCCGACAGGACACTGAAGCTTTCTTT. It yields the protein CASSTRQDTEAFF.

This clone was counted between two and nine times. The chain combines TRBV3-1 (or the pseudogene TRBV3-2) with TRBJ2-1, with D possibly being TRBD2 (6 bases). Trimming shortened V by 4 bases and J by 5 bases, and 15 bases separated the two germline ends. CDR1 is LGHDT and CDR2 is YNNKEL in the germline V gene (reference sequence). The CDR3 sequence is 15 residues long. The CDR3 loop is CASSPPSSGHNEQFF. CDR3 nucleotide sequence: TGTGCCAGCAGCCCGCCCAGTAGCGGCCACAATGAGCAGTTCTTC.

This clone was detected a few times. V is TRBV11-2 and J is TRBJ2-5; TRBD2 matches at 14 bases. The germline V gene encodes CDR1 SGHAT and CDR2 FQNNGV. V trimming: 5 bases; J trimming: 2 bases; junction bases outside the gene matches: 4. The CDR3 consists of 16 residues. Here the CDR3 reads CASSPRTSGGQETQYF. DNA of the CDR3: TGTGCCAGCAGCCCACGGACTAGCGGGGGGCAAGAGACCCAGTACTTC. Combining the CDR3 with reference TRBV11-2 and TRBJ2-5 gives the whole variable domain EAGVAQSPRYKIIEKRQSVAFWCNPISGHATLYWYQQILGQGPKLLIQFQNNGVVDDSQLPKDRFSAERLKGVDSTLKIQPAKLEDSAVYLCASSPRTSGGQETQYFGPGTRLLVL.

This sequence joins TRBV5-1 and TRBJ2-5, with 7 bases fitting TRBD1. Trimming cost V 4 bases and J 2 bases; bases outside gene matches: 8. Per germline, CDR1 SGHRS and CDR2 YFSETQ. The CDR3 has 15 amino acids. CDR3 region: CASSENYRGQETQYF. CDR3 sequence (DNA): TGCGCCAGCAGCGAAAACTACAGGGGTCAAGAGACCCAGTACTTC. The entire variable domain, with the rest obtained from reference TRBV5-1 and TRBJ2-5, is as follows: KAGVTQTPRYLIKTRGQQVTLSCSPISGHRSVSWYQQTPGQGLQFLFEYFSETQRNKGNFPGRFSGRQFSNSRSEMNVSTLELGDSALYLCASSENYRGQETQYFGPGTRLLVL.

The V call is TRBV24-1, the J call TRBJ1-2; 10 bases map to TRBD1. V was clipped by 4 bases and J by 8 bases; unmatched bases: 12. The CDR3 is made up of 16 amino acids. Germline CDR1 and CDR2: KGHDR and SFDVKD. CDR3 loop: CATSDTSRDRGTGYTF. The CDR3 DNA sequence: TGTGCCACCAGTGACACCTCCCGGGACAGGGGAACCGGCTACACCTTC.

This CDR3 is CASSPGTSGEETQYF. The CDR3 DNA sequence: TGTGCCAGCAGTCCTGGGACTAGCGGGGAGGAGACCCAGTACTTC. This chain links TRBV4-2 with TRBJ2-5; 13 bases align to TRBD2. J was trimmed by 5 bases and V by 6 bases; bases with no gene match: 6. Germline V gene data show CDR1 as LGHNA and CDR2 as YNFKEQ. The CDR3 has 15 amino acids.

The chain couples TRBV9 to TRBJ1-6, with TRBD1 identical over 8 bases. Germline V gene sequence: CDR1 SGDLS, CDR2 YYNGEE. Trimming at V came to 0 bases and at J to 5 bases, leaving 7 bases not matched to a gene. This CDR3 is 17 amino acids long. CDR3 loop: CASSVDVPGQDNSPLHF. The CDR3 DNA reads as TGTGCCAGCAGCGTAGACGTCCCGGGACAGGATAATTCACCCCTCCACTTT. Full variable domain (missing parts from reference TRBV9 and TRBJ1-6): DSGVTQTPKHLITATGQRVTLRCSPRSGDLSVYWYQQSLDQGLQFLIQYYNGEERAKGNILERFSAQQFPDLHSELNLSSLELGDSALYFCASSVDVPGQDNSPLHFGNGTRLTVT.

J is TRBJ1-3 and V is TRBV7-6, with D possibly matching TRBD2 (5 bases). The end of the DNA aligns better with TRBJ2-3, so the J call may be wrong. In germline, CDR1 is SGHVS, CDR2 FNYEAQ. The CDR3 runs to 12 residues. The CDR3 coding sequence is TGTGCCAGCAGCCCCATACGGGGAGTGCAGTATTTT. This gives the protein CASSPIRGVQYF.

The rearrangement joins TRBV5-5 to TRBJ1-3, with D unclear. V dropped 4 bases and J dropped 0 bases, with 11 bases sitting between them. The CDR3 totals 15 residues. The germline CDR1 and CDR2 sequences are SGHKS and YYEKEE (reference sequence). DNA for the CDR3: TGTGCCAGCAGCCGCGACTGGAACTCTGGAAACACCATATATTTT. It translates to CASSRDWNSGNTIYF.

V usage is TRBV5-4 and J usage is TRBJ2-3; 11 bases are shared with TRBD2. The germline gives CDR1 SGHNT, CDR2 YYREEE (reference sequence). The CDR3 length is 17 residues. With 3 bases clipped from V and 1 base from J, the junction kept 7 bases outside the gene matches. The CDR3 is CASSSVGLAGGTDTQYF. CDR3 coding DNA: TGTGCCAGCAGCTCAGTAGGACTAGCGGGTGGCACAGATACGCAGTATTTT. The full variable domain, its missing parts supplied by reference TRBV5-4 and TRBJ2-3, is ETGVTQSPTHLIKTRGQQVTLRCSSQSGHNTVSWYQQALGQGPQFIFQYYREEENGRGNFPPRFSGLQFPNYSSELNVNALELDDSALYLCASSSVGLAGGTDTQYFGPGTRLTVL.

The rearrangement uses TRBV24-1 and TRBJ1-1; D is unresolved. V shed 4 bases and J shed 4 bases, with 18 bases lying between them. Germline CDR1 is KGHDR and CDR2 is SFDVKD. This CDR3 has 16 amino acids. This CDR3 is CATSEPDTVFSTEAFF. Here the CDR3 DNA reads TGTGCCACCAGTGAACCCGACACAGTATTTAGCACTGAAGCTTTCTTT.

The genes are TRBV27 and TRBJ1-1, with D perhaps TRBD1 (5 bases). V lost 5 bases and J lost 7, with 17 bases in between. Germline V gene data show CDR1 as MNHEY and CDR2 as SMNVEV (reference sequence). The CDR3 totals 14 residues. The CDR3 reads CASSPAVQAYEAFF. In DNA form, the CDR3 reads TGTGCCAGCAGTCCCGCGGTACAGGCATATGAAGCTTTCTTT.

The V call is TRBV3-1 (or the pseudogene TRBV3-2), the J call TRBJ1-1; no reliable D call. Germline values: CDR1 LGHDT, CDR2 YNNKEL (reference sequence). Trimming removed 2 bases from V and 5 bases from J, with 12 bases in between. The CDR3 extends over 14 amino acids. Here the CDR3 DNA reads TGTGCCAGCAGCCAATGGGAGGGTAGGACTGAAGCTTTCTTT. It is translated as CASSQWEGRTEAFF.